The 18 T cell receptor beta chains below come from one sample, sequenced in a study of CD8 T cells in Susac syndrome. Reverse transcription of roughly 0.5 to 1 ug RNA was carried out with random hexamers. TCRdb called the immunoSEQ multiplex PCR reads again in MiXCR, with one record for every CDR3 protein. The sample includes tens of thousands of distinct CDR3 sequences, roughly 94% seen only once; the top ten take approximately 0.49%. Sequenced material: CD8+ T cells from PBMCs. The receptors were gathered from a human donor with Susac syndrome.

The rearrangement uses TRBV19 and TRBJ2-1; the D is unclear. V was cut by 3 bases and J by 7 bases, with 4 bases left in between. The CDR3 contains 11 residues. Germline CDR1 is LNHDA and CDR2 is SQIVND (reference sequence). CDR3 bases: TGTGCCAGTAGTATTGTTAATGAGCAGTTCTTC. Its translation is CASSIVNEQFF.

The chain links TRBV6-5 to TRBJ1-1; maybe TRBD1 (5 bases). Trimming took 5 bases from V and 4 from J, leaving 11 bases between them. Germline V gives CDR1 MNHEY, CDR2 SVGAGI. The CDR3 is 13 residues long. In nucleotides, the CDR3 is TGTGCCAGCAGTCCCGGGGGTATCACTGAAGCTTTCTTT. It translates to CASSPGGITEAFF.

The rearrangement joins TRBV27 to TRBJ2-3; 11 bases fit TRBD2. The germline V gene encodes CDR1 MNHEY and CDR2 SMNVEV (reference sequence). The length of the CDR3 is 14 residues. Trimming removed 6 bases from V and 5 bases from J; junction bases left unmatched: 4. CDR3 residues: CASSIAGGQDTQYF. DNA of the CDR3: TGTGCCAGCAGCATAGCGGGAGGGCAAGATACGCAGTATTTT.

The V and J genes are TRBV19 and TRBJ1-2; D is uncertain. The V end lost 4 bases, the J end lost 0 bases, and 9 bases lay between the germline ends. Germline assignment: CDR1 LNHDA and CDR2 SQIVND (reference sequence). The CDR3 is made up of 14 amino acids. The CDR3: CASSSYSANYGYTF. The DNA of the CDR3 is TGTGCCAGTAGTAGTTACTCTGCTAACTATGGCTACACCTTC.

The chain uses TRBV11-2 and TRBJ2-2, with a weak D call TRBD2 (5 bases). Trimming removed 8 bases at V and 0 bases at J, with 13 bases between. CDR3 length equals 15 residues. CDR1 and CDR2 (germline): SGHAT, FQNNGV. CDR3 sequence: CASGFDGANTGELFF. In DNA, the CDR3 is TGTGCCAGCGGGTTTGACGGGGCGAACACCGGGGAGCTGTTTTTT.

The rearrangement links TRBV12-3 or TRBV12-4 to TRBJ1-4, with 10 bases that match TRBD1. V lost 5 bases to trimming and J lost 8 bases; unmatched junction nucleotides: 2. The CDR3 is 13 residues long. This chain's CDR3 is CASSLGQGEKLFF. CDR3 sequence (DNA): TGTGCCAGCAGTCTGGGACAGGGGGAAAAACTGTTTTTT.

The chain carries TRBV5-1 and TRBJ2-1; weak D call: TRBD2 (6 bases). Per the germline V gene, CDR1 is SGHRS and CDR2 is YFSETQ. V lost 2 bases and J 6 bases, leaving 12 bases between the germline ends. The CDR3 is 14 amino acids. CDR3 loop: CASSLGGTLNEQFF. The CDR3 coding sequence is TGCGCCAGCAGCTTAGGCGGGACTCTCAATGAGCAGTTCTTC. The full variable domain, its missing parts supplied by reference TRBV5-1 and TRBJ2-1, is KAGVTQTPRYLIKTRGQQVTLSCSPISGHRSVSWYQQTPGQGLQFLFEYFSETQRNKGNFPGRFSGRQFSNSRSEMNVSTLELGDSALYLCASSLGGTLNEQFFGPGTRLTVL.

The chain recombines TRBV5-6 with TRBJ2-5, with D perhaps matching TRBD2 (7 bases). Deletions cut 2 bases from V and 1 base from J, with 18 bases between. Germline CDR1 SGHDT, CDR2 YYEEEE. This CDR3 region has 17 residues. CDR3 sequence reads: CASSFGEGTGTQETQYF. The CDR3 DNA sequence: TGTGCCAGCAGCTTTGGGGAGGGAACAGGGACCCAAGAGACCCAGTACTTC.

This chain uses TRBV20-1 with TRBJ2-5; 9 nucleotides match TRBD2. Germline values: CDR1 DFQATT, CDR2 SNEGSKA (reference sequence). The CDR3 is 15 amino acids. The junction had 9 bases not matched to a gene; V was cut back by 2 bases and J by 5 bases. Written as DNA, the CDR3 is TGCAGTGCTAGACCCTATAGCGGGAGTGGGGAGACCCAGTACTTC. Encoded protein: CSARPYSGSGETQYF.

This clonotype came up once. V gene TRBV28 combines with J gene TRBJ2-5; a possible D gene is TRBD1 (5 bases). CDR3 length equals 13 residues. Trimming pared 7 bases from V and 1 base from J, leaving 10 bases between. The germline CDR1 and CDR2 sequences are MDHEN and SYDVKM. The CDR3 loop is CASIETAQETQYF. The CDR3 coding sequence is TGTGCCAGCATTGAGACAGCCCAAGAGACCCAGTACTTC.

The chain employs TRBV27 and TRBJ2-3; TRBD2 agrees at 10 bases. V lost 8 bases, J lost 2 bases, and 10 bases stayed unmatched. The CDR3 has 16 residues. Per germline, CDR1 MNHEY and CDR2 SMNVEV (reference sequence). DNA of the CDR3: TGTGCCAGCGGGTCGGGCGGACTAGCGGACACAGATACGCAGTATTTT. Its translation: CASGSGGLADTDTQYF.

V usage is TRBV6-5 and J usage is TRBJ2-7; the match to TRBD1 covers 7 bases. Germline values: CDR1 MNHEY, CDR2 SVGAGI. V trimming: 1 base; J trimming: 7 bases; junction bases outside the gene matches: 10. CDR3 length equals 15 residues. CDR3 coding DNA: TGTGCCAGCAGTTACTACGGGACAGCTCGGTTGGAGCAGTACTTC. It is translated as CASSYYGTARLEQYF.

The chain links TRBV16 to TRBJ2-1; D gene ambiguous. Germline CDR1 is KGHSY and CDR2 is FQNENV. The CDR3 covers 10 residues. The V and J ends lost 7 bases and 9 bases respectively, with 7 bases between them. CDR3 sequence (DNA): TGTGCCAGCATTCGCGGTGAGCAGTTCTTC. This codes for CASIRGEQFF.

CDR3: CASSLGRGRDEQFF. The CDR3 bases are TGCGCCAGCAGCTTAGGCCGAGGAAGGGATGAGCAGTTCTTC. V gene TRBV5-1 combines with J gene TRBJ2-1; no definite D call. The CDR3 has 14 residues. V dropped 2 bases and J dropped 8 bases, with 14 bases sitting between them. Germline V gene sequence: CDR1 SGHRS, CDR2 YFSETQ.

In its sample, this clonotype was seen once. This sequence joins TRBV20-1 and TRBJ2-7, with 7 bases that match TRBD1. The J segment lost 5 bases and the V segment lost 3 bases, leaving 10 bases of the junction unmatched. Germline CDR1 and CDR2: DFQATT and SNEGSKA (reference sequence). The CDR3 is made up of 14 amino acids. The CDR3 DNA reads TGCAGTGCTAGGGTTGCACAGGGGAGCCACGAGCAGTACTTC. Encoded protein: CSARVAQGSHEQYF.

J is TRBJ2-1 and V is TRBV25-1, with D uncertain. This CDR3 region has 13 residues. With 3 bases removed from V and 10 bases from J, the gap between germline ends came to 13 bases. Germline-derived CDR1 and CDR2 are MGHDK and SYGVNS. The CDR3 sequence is CASSDFEKREQFF. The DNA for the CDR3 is TGTGCCAGCAGTGACTTCGAAAAGCGAGAGCAGTTCTTC.

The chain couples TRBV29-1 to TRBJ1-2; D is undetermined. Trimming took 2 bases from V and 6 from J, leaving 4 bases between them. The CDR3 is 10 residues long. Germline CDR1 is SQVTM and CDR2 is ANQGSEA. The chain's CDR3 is CSVEWDGYTF. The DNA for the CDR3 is TGCAGCGTTGAATGGGATGGCTACACCTTC. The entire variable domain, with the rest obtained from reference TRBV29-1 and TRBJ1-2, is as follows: SAVISQKPSRDICQRGTSLTIQCQVDSQVTMMFWYRQQPGQSLTLIATANQGSEATYESGFVIDKFPISRPNLTFSTLTVSNMSPEDSSIYLCSVEWDGYTFGSGTRLTVV.

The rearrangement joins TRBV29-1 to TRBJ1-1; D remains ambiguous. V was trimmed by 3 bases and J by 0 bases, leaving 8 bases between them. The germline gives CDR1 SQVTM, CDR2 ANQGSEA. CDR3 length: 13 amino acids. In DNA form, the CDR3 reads TGCAGCGTTGACGGCTCTATGAACACTGAAGCTTTCTTT. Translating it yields CSVDGSMNTEAFF.